This T cell receptor beta chain was identified in a study of cytomegalovirus exposure and HLA in healthy donors. This CDR3 comprises 15 residues. With 5 bases clipped from V and 4 bases from J, the junction kept 5 bases outside the gene matches. Germline assignment: CDR1 MDHEN and CDR2 SYDVKM. The PCR had 60 Vbeta and 13 Jbeta primers. The assay was immunoSEQ multiplex PCR, and TCRdb's table has in-frame clones only and misses some. The sample has roughly 100,000 clones, roughly 80% seen once. This clone was recorded once. The sequenced sample consisted of PBMCs. This sequence was found in a woman between 40 and 50 years old in good health and CMV-seronegative. The chain recombines TRBV28 with TRBJ2-1; the match to TRBD2 covers 10 bases. The CDR3: CASSIPTSGYNEQFF. Here the CDR3 DNA reads TGTGCCAGCAGTATCCCGACTAGCGGGTACAATGAGCAGTTCTTC.